This T cell receptor beta chain was observed in a study of OX40 agonist ivuxolimab in advanced cancers. Study-level background: The patients got ivuxolimab, which is an agonistic anti-OX40 (CD134) antibody. Those treated in dose escalation had hepatocellular carcinoma, melanoma, renal cell cancer or head and neck cancer. Eligibility rules accepted prior anti-PD-1, anti-PD-L1 or anti-CTLA-4 therapy, and over 35% had some.

Overall study findings and caveats: Compared with CD4+, CD8+ T cells on average had more expanded clones.

Comments on this clone: No antigen is known for it.

Sequencing was performed with immunoSEQ multiplex PCR; in TCRdb, only in-frame clones are kept and a portion is missing. This table has 75,000 to 100,000 clones, over 90% appearing once. Sequenced here: CD4+ or CD8+ T cells sorted from blood, sampled in a trial of the OX40 agonist ivuxolimab. This TCR derives from an adult with an advanced solid tumor such as melanoma, head and neck, liver or kidney cancer.

This chain's CDR3 is CASSVEGKIIANYGYTF. CDR3 DNA sequence: TGTGCCAGCAGTGTTGAGGGAAAAATTATAGCTAACTATGGCTACACCTTC. This chain links TRBV2 with TRBJ1-2; D is unclear. CDR1 and CDR2 from the germline V gene are SNHLY and FYNNEI. The ends were cut back, 4 bases at V and 0 bases at J, with 18 bases in the middle. The CDR3 runs to 17 residues.